Included here is one TCR beta chain sequence, with context. PCR was performed a second time for roughly 7 to 12 cycles using a sample-barcoded 5' primer and a J-beta primer mix. TCRdb re-derived calls from the 5' RACE reads in MiXCR, one entry per CDR3 protein. The data contain around 1.5 million distinct CDR3 sequences, roughly 64% of them singletons. The data were obtained in a study of blood T cells in healthy people across ages. They isolated at least 6.5 million PBMCs from each sample. The receptor comes from a young man in good health. The sequencing input was blood.

The CDR3 nucleotides are TGCGCCAGCAGCCAATCAGGACAGGGGGTCGGAGCTTTCTTT. Protein product: CASSQSGQGVGAFF. V is TRBV4-3 and J is TRBJ1-1, with 10 positions matching TRBD1. V lost 2 bases to trimming and J lost 10 bases; unmatched junction nucleotides: 7. The length of the CDR3 is 14 residues. CDR1 is LGHNA, CDR2 YSLEER, per germline.